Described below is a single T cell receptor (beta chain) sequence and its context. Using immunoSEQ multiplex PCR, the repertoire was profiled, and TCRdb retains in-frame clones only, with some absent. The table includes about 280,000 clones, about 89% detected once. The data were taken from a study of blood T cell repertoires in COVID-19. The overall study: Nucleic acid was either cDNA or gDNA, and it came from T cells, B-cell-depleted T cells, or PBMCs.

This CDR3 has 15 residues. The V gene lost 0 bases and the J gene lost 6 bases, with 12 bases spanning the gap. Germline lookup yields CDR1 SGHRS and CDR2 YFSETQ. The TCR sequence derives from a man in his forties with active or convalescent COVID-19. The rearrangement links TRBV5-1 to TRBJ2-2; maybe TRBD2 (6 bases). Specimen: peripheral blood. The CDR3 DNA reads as TGCGCCAGCAGCTTGGGACTTAGCGGACCCGGGGAGCTGTTTTTT. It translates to CASSLGLSGPGELFF.